Described below is a single TCR beta chain sequence and its context. Antigen unknown. These data come from a study of T cells in women clearing cervical HPV infection. Study as a whole: Only a few women had HLA typing results available.

Study-level findings and limits: Repertoire richness, not evenness, was significantly elevated in CIN3+ cases versus controls.

Using immunoSEQ multiplex PCR, the repertoire was profiled, and TCRdb retains in-frame clones only, with some absent. This sample's clone table lists 25,000 to 35,000 clones. The sequence came from a woman between 18 and 70 years old with a cervical HPV16 infection that either progressed to CIN3+ or cleared (not recorded which). What was sequenced was blood buffy coat.

The CDR3 sequence: CASSDRQGARKGTDTQYF. The CDR3 bases that were read are TGCGCCAGCAGCGATAGACAGGGGGCCAGAAAAGGGACAGATACG. The genes are TRBV5-1 and TRBJ2-3, with 10 bases that match TRBD1. The sequence runs out 3 residues before the end of the CDR3; the remainder is reconstructed from the germline J gene. This CDR3 has 18 residues. Germline assignment: CDR1 SGHRS and CDR2 YFSETQ. After removal of 4 bases from V and 3 bases from J, the junction contained 14 bases not matched to a gene.